This T cell receptor (beta chain) was profiled in a study of T cell responses to AZD1222 COVID-19 vaccine. Per the germline V gene, CDR1 is LNHNV and CDR2 is YYDKDF (reference sequence). The CDR3 contains 15 residues. Deletions cut 0 bases from V and 6 bases from J, with 13 bases between. Measured with immunoSEQ multiplex PCR; TCRdb has only the in-frame clones, and not every one. Among tens of thousands of clones listed, 80% were seen once. The sequences come from peripheral blood, collected on day 0 of AZD1222 vaccination. This chain connects TRBV15 to TRBJ2-3; TRBD1 might be the D (5 bases). This clonotype originated in an adult in good health. The CDR3 spells CATSRDQTPGDTQYF. The CDR3 DNA reads as TGTGCCACCAGCAGAGATCAGACCCCAGGGGATACGCAGTATTTT.